The sequence of this T cell receptor (beta chain) was determined in a study of cytomegalovirus exposure and HLA in healthy donors. Study findings and constraints: Investigators reported around 150 TCR beta chains as tied to cytomegalovirus. CMV antigen specificity of a few CMV-associated chains was confirmed in vitro. The classifier was said to identify cytomegalovirus status with high specificity and sensitivity.

In the case of this clone: Antigen specificity is unknown.

V was cut by 7 bases and J by 0 bases, with 12 bases left in between. The CDR3 consists of 14 residues. CDR1 is MNHEY and CDR2 is SVGAGI in the germline V gene. The data were produced by immunoSEQ multiplex PCR, yet TCRdb's version contains in-frame clones alone and is incomplete. The sample includes more than 90,000 clones, around 93% seen only once; the top ten take 1.1%. The clonotype comes from a woman aged 25 to 39 in good health and CMV-seropositive. The sequenced sample consisted of PBMCs. This chain uses TRBV6-5 with TRBJ1-1; weak D call: TRBD1 (6 bases). The CDR3 spells CASTTGHMNTEAFF. As DNA, the CDR3 is TGTGCCAGCACCACGGGACATATGAACACTGAAGCTTTCTTT.